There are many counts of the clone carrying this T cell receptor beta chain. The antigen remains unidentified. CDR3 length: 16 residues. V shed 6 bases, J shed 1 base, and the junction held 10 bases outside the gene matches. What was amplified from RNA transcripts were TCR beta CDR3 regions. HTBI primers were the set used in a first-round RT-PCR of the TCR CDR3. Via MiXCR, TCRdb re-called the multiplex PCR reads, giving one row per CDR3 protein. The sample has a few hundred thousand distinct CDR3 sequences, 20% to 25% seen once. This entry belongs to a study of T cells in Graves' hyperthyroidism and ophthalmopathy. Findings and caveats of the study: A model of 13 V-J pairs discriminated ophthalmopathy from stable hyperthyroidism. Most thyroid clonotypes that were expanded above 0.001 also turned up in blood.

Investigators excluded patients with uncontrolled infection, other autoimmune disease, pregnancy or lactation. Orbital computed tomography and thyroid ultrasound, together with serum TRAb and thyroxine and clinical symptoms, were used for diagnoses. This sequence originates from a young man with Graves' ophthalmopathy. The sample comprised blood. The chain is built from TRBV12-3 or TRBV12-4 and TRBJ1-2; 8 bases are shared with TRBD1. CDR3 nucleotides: TGTGCCAGCAGCCCATCCGGAGGACAGGGTAACTATGGCTACACCTTC. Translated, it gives CASSPSGGQGNYGYTF.